This T cell receptor beta chain came from a study of blood T cell repertoires in COVID-19. Generated by immunoSEQ multiplex PCR, the TCRdb table keeps only in-frame clones and is missing some. The sample includes about 250,000 clones, about 80% of them seen just once. The CDR3 is 14 amino acids. Trimming took 3 bases from V and 2 from J, leaving 10 bases between them. CDR1 is MDHEN, CDR2 SYDVKM, per germline. The receptor's source is an elderly woman with active or convalescent COVID-19. Sequencing used peripheral blood. The chain uses TRBV28 and TRBJ1-2; D is possibly TRBD1 (5 bases). CDR3 amino acids: CASSLVGANYGYTF. The CDR3 DNA is TGTGCCAGCAGTTTGGTAGGGGCGAACTATGGCTACACCTTC.